This T cell receptor (beta chain) was profiled in a study of low-dose radiotherapy and immunotherapy resistance in tumors. Overall study: For Cohort 1, fractions of 0.5 Gy were given every 2 weeks, reaching 6.5 Gy overall. Treatment included intravenous cyclophosphamide dosed at 200 mg/m2 every two weeks, one day before radiation and immunotherapy. Patients received 300 mg of oral aspirin each day across four cycles, commencing on cycle 1 day 1.

V shed 6 bases and J 2 bases; nucleotides not matched to a gene: 3. The CDR3 runs to 15 residues. Per germline, CDR1 MNHEY and CDR2 SMNVEV (reference sequence). This clonotype showed up just a few times. The time point denotes: before trial treatment. Donors, who were enrolled in a single-arm phase I dose-escalation trial, received nivolumab, ipilimumab, aspirin, low-dose cyclophosphamide and low-dose radiotherapy. Alpha- and beta-chain coverage of first-strand cDNA came from TRAV- and TRBV-specific primers. TCRs were put through approximately 20 PCR cycles of amplification with Phusion. A constant-region primer and the V-primer adapter served as the primer pair. Using its own MiXCR run on the reads, TCRdb lists one record per CDR3 protein. The profile shows 80,000 to 95,000 distinct CDR3 sequences, under 9.5% of them singletons.

The source of this sequence is a male donor with prostate cancer. The chain has TRBV27 and TRBJ2-1, with TRBD2 identical over 11 bases. Sample: PBMCs, taken before treatment. In nucleotides, the CDR3 is TGTGCCAGCAGATCACTAGCGGGGGCCTACAATGAGCAGTTCTTC. It codes for CASRSLAGAYNEQFF.